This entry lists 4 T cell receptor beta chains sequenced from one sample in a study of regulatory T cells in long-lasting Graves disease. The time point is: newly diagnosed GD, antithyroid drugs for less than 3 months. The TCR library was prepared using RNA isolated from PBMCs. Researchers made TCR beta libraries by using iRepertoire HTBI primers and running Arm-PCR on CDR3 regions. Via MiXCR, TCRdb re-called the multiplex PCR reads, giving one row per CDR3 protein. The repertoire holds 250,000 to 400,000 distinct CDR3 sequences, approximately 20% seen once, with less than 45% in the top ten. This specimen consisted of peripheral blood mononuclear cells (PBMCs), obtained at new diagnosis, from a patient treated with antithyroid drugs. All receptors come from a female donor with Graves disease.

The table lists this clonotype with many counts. This CDR3 is CASSPGSSLPLREQYF. For the CDR3, the DNA is TGTGCCAGCAGCCCCGGGAGCAGCCTTCCGCTGCGGGAGCAGTACTTC. The rearrangement links TRBV11-3 to TRBJ2-7, with TRBD2 as a possible D gene (6 bases). This CDR3 region has 16 residues. Trimming removed 5 bases from V and 7 bases from J, with 24 bases in between. CDR1 and CDR2 from the germline V gene are SGHNT and YENEEA.

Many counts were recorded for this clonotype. This CDR3 is CASSIGGWTSGRNTGELFF. The DNA of the CDR3 is TGTGCCAGTAGTATCGGTGGCTGGACTAGCGGCAGGAACACCGGGGAGCTGTTTTTT. This chain uses TRBV19 with TRBJ2-2; 10 bases are a match to TRBD2. The length of the CDR3 is 19 residues. J lost 1 base, V lost 3 bases, and 11 bases had no gene match. Germline-derived CDR1 and CDR2 are LNHDA and SQIVND (reference sequence).

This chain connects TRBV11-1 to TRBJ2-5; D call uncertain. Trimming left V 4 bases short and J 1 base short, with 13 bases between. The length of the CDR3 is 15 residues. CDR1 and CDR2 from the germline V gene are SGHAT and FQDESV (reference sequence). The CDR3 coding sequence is TGTGCCAGCAGCTCAGTATCTACCCTCCAAGAGACCCAGTACTTC. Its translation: CASSSVSTLQETQYF.

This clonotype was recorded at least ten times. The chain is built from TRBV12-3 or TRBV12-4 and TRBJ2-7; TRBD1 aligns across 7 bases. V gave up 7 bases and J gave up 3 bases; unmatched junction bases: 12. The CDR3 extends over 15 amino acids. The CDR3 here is CASTNRGRGVYEQYF. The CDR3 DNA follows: TGTGCCAGCACAAACAGGGGTCGAGGGGTCTACGAGCAGTACTTC.